Following are 8 T cell receptor beta chains from one sample sequenced in a study of response to subunit inactivated influenza vaccine (dated by TCRdb to the late 2010s). The library was prepared using RT-PCR. The sample was run on an Illumina HiSeq 2500. Using fastp trimming at Q25 and MiXCR clonotype assembly, TCRdb reanalyzed the public sequencing data and kept in-frame beta chains. Here each entry gathers all rows of one CDR3 protein and keeps the most common genes and DNA. The sample table records around 850,000 distinct CDR3 sequences; about 18% of these occur just once. The ten largest clones capture about a tenth of the sample. The source material was PBMCs from blood, sampled 5 to 6 days after vaccination. The receptors were gathered from a man in his fifties who received an inactivated influenza vaccine. Donor details come from another sample of the same person, matched by shared clones.

The chain is built from TRBV24-1 and TRBJ1-4; D is uncertain. The germline gives CDR1 KGHDR, CDR2 SFDVKD. Trimming took off 6 bases at V and 8 bases at J, with 12 bases between the two ends. The CDR3 totals 13 residues. Here the CDR3 DNA reads TGTGCCACCAGTTCCGAGGGTGCGGAAAAACTGTTTTTT. Amino acids: CATSSEGAEKLFF.

The rearrangement links TRBV12-3 or TRBV12-4 to TRBJ2-1, with D perhaps matching TRBD2 (5 bases). Deletions cut 5 bases from V and 2 bases from J, with 7 bases between. This CDR3 spans 13 amino acids. The CDR3 loop reads CASSDGTYNEQFF. For the CDR3, the DNA is TGTGCCAGCAGTGACGGGACCTACAATGAGCAGTTCTTC.

The rearrangement joins TRBV28 to TRBJ1-5; D unresolved. V was trimmed by 4 bases and J by 0 bases, leaving 13 bases between them. From germline, CDR1 is MDHEN and CDR2 SYDVKM. This CDR3 is built from 16 residues. CDR3 loop: CASSSWGRGSNQPQHF. In DNA form, the CDR3 reads TGTGCCAGCAGTTCTTGGGGAAGAGGTAGCAATCAGCCCCAGCATTTT.

This clonotype was seen a single time. The chain carries TRBV20-1 and TRBJ2-7; D is possibly TRBD1 or TRBD2 (6 bases each). The CDR3 is 14 residues long. Trimming pared 1 base from V and 5 bases from J, leaving 15 bases between. Germline V gene lookup returns CDR1 DFQATT and CDR2 SNEGSKA (reference sequence). The CDR3 reads CSARGAVGGHEQYF. Here the CDR3 DNA reads TGCAGTGCTAGAGGGGCGGTTGGGGGGCACGAGCAGTACTTC.

Ten or more counts support this clonotype. J is TRBJ2-2 and V is TRBV10-3, with TRBD1 matching over 9 bases. CDR1 and CDR2 from the germline V gene are ENHRY and SYGVKD. V was pared by 4 bases and J by 1 base, with 10 bases of the junction left unmatched. The CDR3 spans 18 residues. CDR3 region: CAISGGQGLNLNTGELFF. The CDR3 DNA follows: TGTGCCATCAGTGGGGGACAGGGACTTAACCTGAACACCGGGGAGCTGTTTTTT.

This clonotype was recorded once. The chain recombines TRBV9 with TRBJ2-4; no clear D gene. CDR1 SGDLS and CDR2 YYNGEE come from the germline V gene. Trimming removed 4 bases at V and 3 bases at J, with 23 bases between. This CDR3 has 18 amino acids. In nucleotides, the CDR3 is TGTGCCAGCAGCATGCATCCGGGTTACTGGACGGACAAAAACATTCAGTACTTC. Translating gives CASSMHPGYWTDKNIQYF.

This clonotype was observed at least ten times. The chain uses TRBV11-2 and TRBJ1-2, with D possibly being TRBD1 (6 bases). The ends were cut back, 0 bases at V and 6 bases at J, with 11 bases in the middle. The CDR3 is 14 amino acids. Per the germline V gene, CDR1 is SGHAT and CDR2 is FQNNGV. The CDR3: CASSLDPGGHGYTF. In nucleotides, the CDR3 is TGTGCCAGCAGCTTAGATCCGGGGGGCCATGGCTACACCTTC.

This clonotype was counted at least ten times. V is TRBV11-2 and J is TRBJ2-3, with TRBD2 matching 9 bases. Germline V gene sequence: CDR1 SGHAT, CDR2 FQNNGV. The CDR3 is 18 residues long. V gave up 0 bases and J gave up 4 bases; unmatched junction bases: 11. The CDR3 DNA reads TGTGCCAGCAGCTTAGATGGGCGTGGGACTAGCTGGGCAGATACGCAGTATTTT. It yields the protein CASSLDGRGTSWADTQYF. The full variable domain, in which reference TRBV11-2 and TRBJ2-3 provide the parts outside the CDR3, is EAGVAQSPRYKIIEKRQSVAFWCNPISGHATLYWYQQILGQGPKLLIQFQNNGVVDDSQLPKDRFSAERLKGVDSTLKIQPAKLEDSAVYLCASSLDGRGTSWADTQYFGPGTRLTVL.